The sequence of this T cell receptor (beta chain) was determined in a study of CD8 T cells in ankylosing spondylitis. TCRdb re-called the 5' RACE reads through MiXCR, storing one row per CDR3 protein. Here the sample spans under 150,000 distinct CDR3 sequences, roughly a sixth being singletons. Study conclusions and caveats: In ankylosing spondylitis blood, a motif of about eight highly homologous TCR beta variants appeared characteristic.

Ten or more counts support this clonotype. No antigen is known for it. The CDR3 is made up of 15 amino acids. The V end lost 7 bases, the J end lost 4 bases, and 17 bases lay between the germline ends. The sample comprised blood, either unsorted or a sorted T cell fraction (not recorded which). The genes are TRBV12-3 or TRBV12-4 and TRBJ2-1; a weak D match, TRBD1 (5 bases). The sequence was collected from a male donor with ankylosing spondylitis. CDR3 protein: CASNLVGRPYNEQFF. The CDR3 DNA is TGTGCCAGCAACCTGGTGGGGCGGCCTTACAATGAGCAGTTCTTC.